This entry describes one T cell receptor beta chain. The entry originates in a study of regulatory T cells in long-lasting Graves disease. Study-wide background: The antithyroid drugs taken by newly diagnosed Graves' patients had been used for under 3 months.

Time point reported: newly diagnosed GD, antithyroid drugs for less than 3 months. PBMCs were the source of the RNA used for TCR sequencing. Sequencing libraries for TCR beta were prepared with iRepertoire HTBI primers and Arm-PCR of CDR3 regions. Authors' analysis steps: In the combined samples, 50 to 75 TRBV and under 15 TRBJ segments were identified. TCRdb passed the multiplex PCR reads through MiXCR, listing each CDR3 protein once. TCRdb, rather than the study authors, made the V and J calls. The sample lists 560,000 or so distinct CDR3 sequences, about 16% occurring once. CDR1 SQVTM and CDR2 ANQGSEA come from the germline V gene. The CDR3 spans 15 residues. V lost 4 bases and J lost 4, with 16 bases in between. The sample also formed part of further work on T cells in Graves' hyperthyroidism and ophthalmopathy. That investigation notes: Graves' hyperthyroidism was deemed stable absent ophthalmopathy progression within 18 months.

The chain employs TRBV29-1 and TRBJ2-2; tentatively, D is TRBD2 (7 bases). This receptor was obtained from a young man with Graves disease. This specimen consisted of peripheral blood mononuclear cells (PBMCs), obtained at new diagnosis, from a patient treated with antithyroid drugs. The CDR3 sequence is CSVVRGGVGTGELFF. The CDR3 bases are TGCAGCGTTGTAAGGGGGGGAGTCGGCACCGGGGAGCTGTTTTTT.